The present T cell receptor beta chain was sequenced within a study of human T cells and chemical hapten exposure. The wider study: Patients' scalps got diphenylcyclopropenone weekly throughout the approximately 26-week study. Enrolled patients were predominantly female and had alopecia areata, totalis or universalis.

The CDR3 totals 15 residues. V gave up 5 bases and J gave up 9 bases; unmatched junction bases: 13. The germline CDR1 and CDR2 sequences are MDHEN and SYDVKM. Study-level findings and limits: A positive correlation with patch test score was found for PT1 expanded TCR counts. With regard to DPC sensitization, TCRs above 1 in 1000 frequency did not change.

Time point described: patch test 3, about 24 weeks after DPC sensitization. Treatment denoted: therapeutic diphenylcyclopropenone sensitization with weekly scalp DPC. Unfractionated whole blood served as the source for total RNA extraction. In this sample, this clonotype turned up many times. What it recognizes is unknown. Using its own MiXCR run on the RACE reads, TCRdb lists one record per CDR3 protein. The sample consists of 30,000 to 40,000 distinct CDR3 sequences, over 7.5% of them appearing once. This clonotype was sampled from a man between 45 and 60 years old with alopecia areata. Some clones in this sample may be carry-over from other donors' samples. This specimen consisted of whole blood, obtained in connection with sensitization to the hapten diphenylcyclopropenone (DPC). The chain combines TRBV28 with TRBJ1-5; 7 bases are shared with TRBD1. Written as DNA, the CDR3 is TGTGCCAGCAGTCCCTCGGACAGGTCTCATGGGCCCCAGCATTTT. This codes for CASSPSDRSHGPQHF.